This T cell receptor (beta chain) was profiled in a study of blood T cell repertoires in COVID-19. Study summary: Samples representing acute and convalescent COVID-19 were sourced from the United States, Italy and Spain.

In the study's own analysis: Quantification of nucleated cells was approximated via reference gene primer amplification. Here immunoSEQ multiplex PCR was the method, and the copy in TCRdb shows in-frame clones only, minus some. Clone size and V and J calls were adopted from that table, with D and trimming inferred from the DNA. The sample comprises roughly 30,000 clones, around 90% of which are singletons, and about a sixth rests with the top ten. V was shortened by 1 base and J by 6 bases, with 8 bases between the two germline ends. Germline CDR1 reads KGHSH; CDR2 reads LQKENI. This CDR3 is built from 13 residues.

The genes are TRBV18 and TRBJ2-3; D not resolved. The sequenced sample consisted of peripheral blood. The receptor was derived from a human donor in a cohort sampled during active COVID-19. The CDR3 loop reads CASSPRDIDTQYF. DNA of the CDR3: TGTGCCAGCTCACCACGTGACATCGATACGCAGTATTTT.